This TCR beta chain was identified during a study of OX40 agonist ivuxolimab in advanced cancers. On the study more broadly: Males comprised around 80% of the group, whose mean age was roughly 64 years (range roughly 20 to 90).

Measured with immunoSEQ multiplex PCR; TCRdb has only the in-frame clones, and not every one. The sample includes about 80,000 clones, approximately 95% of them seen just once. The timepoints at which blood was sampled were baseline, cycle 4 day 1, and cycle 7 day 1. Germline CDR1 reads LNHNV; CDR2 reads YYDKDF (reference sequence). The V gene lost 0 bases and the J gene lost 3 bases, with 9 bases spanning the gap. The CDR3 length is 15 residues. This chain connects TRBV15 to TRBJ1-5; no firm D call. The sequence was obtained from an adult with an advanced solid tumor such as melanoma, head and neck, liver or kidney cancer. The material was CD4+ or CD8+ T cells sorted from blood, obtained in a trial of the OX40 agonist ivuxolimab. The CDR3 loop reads CATSRDLGFNQPQHF. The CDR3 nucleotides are TGTGCCACCAGCAGAGATCTGGGATTCAATCAGCCCCAGCATTTT.